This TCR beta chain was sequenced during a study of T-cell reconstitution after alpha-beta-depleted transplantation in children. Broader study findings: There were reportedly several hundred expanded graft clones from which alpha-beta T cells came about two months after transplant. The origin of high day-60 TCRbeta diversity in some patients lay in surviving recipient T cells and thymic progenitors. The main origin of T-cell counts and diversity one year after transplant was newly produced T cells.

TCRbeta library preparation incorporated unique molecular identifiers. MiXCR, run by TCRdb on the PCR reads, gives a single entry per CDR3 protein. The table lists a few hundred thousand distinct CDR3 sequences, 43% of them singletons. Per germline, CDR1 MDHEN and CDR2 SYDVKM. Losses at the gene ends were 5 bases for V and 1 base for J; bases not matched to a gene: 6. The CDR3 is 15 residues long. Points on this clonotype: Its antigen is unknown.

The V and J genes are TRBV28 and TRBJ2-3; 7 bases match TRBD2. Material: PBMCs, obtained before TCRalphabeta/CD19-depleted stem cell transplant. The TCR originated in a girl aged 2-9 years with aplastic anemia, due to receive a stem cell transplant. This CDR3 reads CASSPPSGRTDTQYF. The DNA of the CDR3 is TGTGCCAGCAGTCCTCCTAGCGGACGCACAGATACGCAGTATTTT.